The present T cell receptor (beta chain) was sequenced within a study of T cells expressing NK-cell markers. Study-level points and caveats: The study found these clonotypes also leading the CD3+CD56-NKG2C+ fraction in several donors.

CDR1 is DFQATT, CDR2 SNEGSKA, per germline (reference sequence). This CDR3 spans 17 amino acids. Comments on this clonotype: Its target is not known.

TCRdb re-called the 5' RACE reads and shows each CDR3 protein once, DNA omitted. The sample's table shows 150,000 or so distinct CDR3 sequences. V is TRBV20-1 and J is TRBJ2-1; TCRdb reports TRBD1, a call that lacks DNA to check it against. The TCR comes from a woman aged 18-70 years in good health. Sequencing was performed on blood T cells: a sorted CD56 or NKG2C T cell subset, CD4+ or CD8+ T cells, or bulk PBMC T cells (not recorded which). This CDR3 is CSARDGFQDRGYNEQFF.